This is a list of T cell receptor beta chains from one sample in a study of blood T cell repertoires in COVID-19. Using immunoSEQ multiplex PCR, the repertoire was profiled, and TCRdb retains in-frame clones only, with some absent. The sample includes around 180,000 clones, approximately 85% of them seen just once. Sequences were obtained from peripheral blood. Receptors were obtained from a woman aged 80 or older with acute or convalescent COVID-19. The CDR3 runs from the conserved cysteine through the conserved F or W. The D gene is left open where the match is weak. The size field is filled for only some rows; it gives once, few, many or a size class.

TRBV7-8	NA	TRBJ2-5	TRBD1	CASSPGTAKETQYF	TGTGCCAGCAGCCCAGGGACAGCAAAAGAGACCCAGTACTTC
TRBV3-1/TRBV3-2	NA	TRBJ1-1	TRBD1	CASTYRGTEAFF	TGTGCCAGCACCTACAGGGGCACTGAAGCTTTCTTT
TRBV3-1/TRBV3-2	NA	TRBJ2-3	NA	CASSQLAASTDTQYF	TGTGCCAGCAGCCAGTTGGCGGCTAGCACAGATACGCAGTATTTT
TRBV5-1	NA	TRBJ2-7	NA	CASSPGLSYEQYF	TGCGCCAGCAGCCCAGGGCTCTCCTACGAGCAGTACTTC
TRBV15	NA	TRBJ2-3	NA	CATSFSRPGTDTQYF	TGTGCCACCAGCTTTTCGAGACCAGGGACAGATACGCAGTATTTT
TRBV5-4	NA	TRBJ2-1	NA	CASSPQSPGVYNEQFF	TGTGCCAGCAGCCCCCAGTCCCCGGGGGTCTACAATGAGCAGTTCTTC
TRBV3-1/TRBV3-2	NA	TRBJ2-6	NA	CASSQATGIGANVLTF	TGTGCCAGCAGCCAGGCTACAGGGATCGGGGCCAACGTCCTGACTTTC
TRBV7-8	NA	TRBJ1-3	NA	CASSLDRSFGGNTIYF	TGTGCCAGCAGCTTAGATCGGAGTTTTGGCGGAAACACCATATATTTT
TRBV6-6	NA	TRBJ2-6	TRBD1	CASSRPTGAGANVLTF	TGTGCCAGCAGTCGACCAACAGGGGCTGGGGCCAACGTCCTGACTTTC
TRBV23-1	many	TRBJ1-1	NA	CASSQSGAIFEAFF	TGCGCCAGCAGTCAATCAGGGGCGATATTTGAAGCTTTCTTT
TRBV10-1	NA	TRBJ2-2	TRBD2	CASSESGLAGKTTGELFF	TGCGCCAGCAGTGAGAGTGGGCTAGCGGGGAAAACCACCGGGGAGCTGTTTTTT
TRBV11-2	NA	TRBJ1-1	TRBD1	CASSLLRGRDTEAFF	TGTGCCAGCAGCTTACTTAGGGGGCGGGACACTGAAGCTTTCTTT
TRBV5-4	NA	TRBJ1-2	TRBD1	CASSSLGGGGIYGYTF	TGTGCCAGCAGCTCCCTCGGAGGAGGGGGCATCTATGGCTACACCTTC
TRBV19	once	TRBJ2-7	NA	CASSYAGSVSEQYF	TGTGCCAGTAGTTACGCGGGATCTGTCTCCGAGCAGTACTTC
TRBV10-1	NA	TRBJ1-2	NA	CASNYSTTGNYGYTF	TGCGCCAGCAATTATTCGACAACAGGGAACTATGGCTACACCTTC
TRBV11-2	NA	TRBJ2-2	NA	CATVETGELFF	TGTGCCACCGTAGAGACCGGGGAGCTGTTTTTT
TRBV6-5	NA	TRBJ2-7	NA	CASSYLSSYEQYF	TGTGCCAGCAGTTACCTAAGCTCCTACGAGCAGTACTTC
TRBV30	NA	TRBJ1-2	TRBD1	CAWSVGQGLRGYTF	TGTGCCTGGAGTGTTGGACAGGGGTTGCGGGGCTACACCTTC
TRBV5-6	NA	TRBJ1-2	NA	CASSLDRIYGYTF	TGTGCCAGCAGCTTAGACAGGATTTATGGCTACACCTTC
TRBV30	NA	TRBJ2-1	TRBD2	CAWLGSGRAGSYNEQFF	TGTGCCTGGCTCGGTAGCGGGAGGGCTGGATCCTACAATGAGCAGTTCTTC
TRBV6-5	NA	TRBJ1-3	NA	CASSSNRGNTIYF	TGTGCCAGCAGTTCCAACAGGGGAAACACCATATATTTT
TRBV7-2	once	TRBJ2-2	TRBD1	CASSVAGTGGLRELFF	TGTGCCAGCAGCGTTGCCGGGACAGGGGGCCTTAGGGAGCTGTTTTTT
TRBV6-2/TRBV6-3	NA	TRBJ1-5	NA	CASSFLGGSQPQHF	TGTGCCAGCAGTTTCCTCGGGGGGAGCCAGCCCCAGCATTTT